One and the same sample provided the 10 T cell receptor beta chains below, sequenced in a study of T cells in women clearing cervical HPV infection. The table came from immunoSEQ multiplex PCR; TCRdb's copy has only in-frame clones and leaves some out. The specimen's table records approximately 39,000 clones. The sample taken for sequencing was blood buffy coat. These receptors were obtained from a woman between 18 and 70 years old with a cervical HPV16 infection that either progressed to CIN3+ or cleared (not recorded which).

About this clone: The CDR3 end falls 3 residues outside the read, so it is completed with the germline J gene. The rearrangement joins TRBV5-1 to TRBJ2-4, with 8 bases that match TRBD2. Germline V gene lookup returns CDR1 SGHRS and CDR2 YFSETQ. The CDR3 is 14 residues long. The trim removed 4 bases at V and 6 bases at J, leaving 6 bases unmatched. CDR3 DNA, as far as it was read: TGCGCCAGCAGCCCGGGGGGGGGTCGAAACATT. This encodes CASSPGGGRNI. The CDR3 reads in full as CASSPGGGRNIQYF.

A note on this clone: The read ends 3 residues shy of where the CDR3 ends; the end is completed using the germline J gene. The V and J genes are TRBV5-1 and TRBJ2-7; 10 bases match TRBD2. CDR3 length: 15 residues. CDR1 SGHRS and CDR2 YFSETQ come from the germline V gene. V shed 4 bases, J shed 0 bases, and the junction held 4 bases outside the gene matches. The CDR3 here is CASSTGTSDSYEQYF. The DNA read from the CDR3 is TGCGCCAGCAGCACCGGGACTAGCGACTCCTACGAG. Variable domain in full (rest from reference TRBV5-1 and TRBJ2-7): KAGVTQTPRYLIKTRGQQVTLSCSPISGHRSVSWYQQTPGQGLQFLFEYFSETQRNKGNFPGRFSGRQFSNSRSEMNVSTLELGDSALYLCASSTGTSDSYEQYFGPGTRLTVT.

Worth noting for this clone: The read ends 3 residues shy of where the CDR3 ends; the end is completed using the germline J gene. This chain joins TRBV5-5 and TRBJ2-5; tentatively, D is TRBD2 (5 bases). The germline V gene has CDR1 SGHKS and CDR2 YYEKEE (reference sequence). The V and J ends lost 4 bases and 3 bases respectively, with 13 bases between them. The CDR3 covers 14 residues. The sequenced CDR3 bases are TGTGCCAGCAGCCCTTGGTTCGGGGAAGAGACC. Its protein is CASSPWFGEET. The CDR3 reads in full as CASSPWFGEETQYF. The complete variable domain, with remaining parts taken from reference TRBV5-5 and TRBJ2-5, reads DAGVTQSPTHLIKTRGQQVTLRCSPISGHKSVSWYQQVLGQGPQFIFQYYEKEERGRGNFPDRFSARQFPNYSSELNVNALLLGDSALYLCASSPWFGEETQYFGPGTRLLVL.

The DNA read from the CDR3 is TGTGCCAGCAGTGCTCGCAATGGGGCAGCAAATGAAAAA. This sequence encodes CASSARNGAANEK. The entire CDR3 is CASSARNGAANEKLFF. This rearrangement joins TRBV6-1 to TRBJ1-4, with D perhaps matching TRBD1 (5 bases). Read sequence stops 3 residues before the CDR3 end, and the germline J gene provides the missing end. The V end was cut by 4 bases, the J end by 5 bases, with 17 bases between. CDR1 and CDR2 (germline): MNHNS, SASEGT. CDR3 length: 16 amino acids.

CDR3 loop: CSAGRTGSSETQYF. Incomplete CDR3 DNA: TGCAGTGCTGGCCGGACAGGGAGTTCGGAGACC. This sequence joins TRBV20-1 and TRBJ2-5; 8 bases are shared with TRBD1. Sequencing ends 3 residues short of the CDR3 end; the germline J gene provides the rest. The J segment lost 5 bases and the V segment lost 5 bases, leaving 10 bases of the junction unmatched. This CDR3 comprises 14 residues. Germline V gene sequence: CDR1 DFQATT, CDR2 SNEGSKA (reference sequence).

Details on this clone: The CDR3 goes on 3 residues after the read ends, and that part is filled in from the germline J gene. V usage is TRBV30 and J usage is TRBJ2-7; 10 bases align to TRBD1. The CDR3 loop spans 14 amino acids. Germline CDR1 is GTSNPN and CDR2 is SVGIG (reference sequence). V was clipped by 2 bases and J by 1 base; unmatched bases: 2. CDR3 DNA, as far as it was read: TGTGCCTGGAGTCCGGGACAGGGGTCCTACGAG. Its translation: CAWSPGQGSYE. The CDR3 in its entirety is CAWSPGQGSYEQYF.

The CDR3 DNA, read in part, is TGTGCCAGCAGCTTGGCCTGGGGCGGAACCTACGAG. Amino acids: CASSLAWGGTYE. The entire CDR3 protein reads CASSLAWGGTYEQYF. This chain connects TRBV5-5 to TRBJ2-7; TRBD1 is a possible D gene (5 bases). The CDR3 end is not reached by the read, which stops 3 residues before it; the germline J gene fills it in. Germline values: CDR1 SGHKS, CDR2 YYEKEE (reference sequence). This CDR3 contains 15 residues. The ends were cut back, 0 bases at V and 2 bases at J, with 12 bases in the middle.

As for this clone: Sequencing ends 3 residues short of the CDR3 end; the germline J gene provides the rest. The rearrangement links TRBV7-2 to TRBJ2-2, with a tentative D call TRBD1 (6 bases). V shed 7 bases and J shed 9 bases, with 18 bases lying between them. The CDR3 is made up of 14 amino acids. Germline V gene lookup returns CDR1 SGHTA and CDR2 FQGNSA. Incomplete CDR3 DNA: TGTGCCAGCACTCGAGTGGGGGCTGATTGGGAG. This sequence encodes CASTRVGADWE. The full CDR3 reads CASTRVGADWELFF.

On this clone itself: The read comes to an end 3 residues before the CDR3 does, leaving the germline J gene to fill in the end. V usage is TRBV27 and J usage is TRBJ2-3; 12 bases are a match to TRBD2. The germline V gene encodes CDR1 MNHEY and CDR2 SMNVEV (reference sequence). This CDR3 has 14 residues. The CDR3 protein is CASSLMTSGSAQYF. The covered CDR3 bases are TGTGCCAGCAGTTTAATGACTAGCGGGAGCGCG.

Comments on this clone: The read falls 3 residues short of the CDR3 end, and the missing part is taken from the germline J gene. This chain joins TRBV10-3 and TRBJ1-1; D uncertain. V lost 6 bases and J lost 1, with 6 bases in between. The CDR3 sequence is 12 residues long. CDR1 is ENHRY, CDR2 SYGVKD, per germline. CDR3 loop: CAISHKNTEAFF. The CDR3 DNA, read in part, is TGTGCCATCAGCCACAAGAACACTGAA.